This entry lists 25 T cell receptor beta chains sequenced from one sample in a study of T cells after yellow fever vaccination. TCRdb itself ran the 5' RACE reads through MiXCR, one entry per CDR3 protein. The table has 600,000 to 750,000 distinct CDR3 sequences, approximately 13% seen once; the top ten hold 14% to 15%. Material: PBMCs, obtained on the day of the yellow fever booster vaccination. These receptors were collected from a man aged 25 to 40 who received the YFV17D yellow fever vaccine.

This clonotype was counted a single time. V is TRBV27 and J is TRBJ2-1; TRBD1 might be the D (5 bases). The germline V gene has CDR1 MNHEY and CDR2 SMNVEV (reference sequence). This CDR3 spans 15 amino acids. The V and J ends lost 6 bases and 4 bases respectively, with 16 bases between them. CDR3 nucleotides: TGTGCCAGCAGCACTGGACACCAGATTTACAATGAGCAGTTCTTC. Its protein is CASSTGHQIYNEQFF.

The chain's CDR3 is CSFASGASDEQYF. CDR3 coding DNA: TGCAGTTTCGCCTCCGGGGCAAGTGACGAGCAGTACTTC. This sequence joins TRBV20-1 and TRBJ2-7, with D possibly called TRBD1 or TRBD2 (5 bases each). The CDR3 contains 13 residues. Trimming took off 8 bases at V and 5 bases at J, with 19 bases between the two ends. Germline loops: CDR1 DFQATT, CDR2 SNEGSKA (reference sequence).

This clonotype came up once. V and J are TRBV20-1 and TRBJ2-7; 8 bases are shared with TRBD2. Trimming removed 6 bases from V and 1 base from J; junction bases left unmatched: 5. This CDR3 spans 13 amino acids. Germline V lookup: CDR1 DFQATT, CDR2 SNEGSKA (reference sequence). Here the CDR3 reads CSAPPGGSYEQYF. CDR3 sequence (DNA): TGCAGTGCCCCTCCGGGAGGGTCCTACGAGCAGTACTTC.

The chain recombines TRBV6-5 with TRBJ2-4; the D call may be TRBD1 or TRBD2 (6 bases each). Germline V CDR1 and CDR2: MNHEY, SVGAGI. The CDR3 sequence is 16 residues long. V shed 5 bases and J shed 3 bases, with 17 bases lying between them. Here the CDR3 reads CASSREGGRIKNIQYF. CDR3 nucleotides: TGTGCCAGCAGTAGAGAGGGGGGTCGTATCAAAAACATTCAGTACTTC.

In this sample, this clonotype turned up a few times. The chain links TRBV20-1 to TRBJ2-3, with 11 positions matching TRBD2. CDR3 length equals 16 residues. J lost 5 bases, V lost 1 base, and 8 bases had no gene match. CDR1 and CDR2 from the germline V gene are DFQATT and SNEGSKA (reference sequence). In DNA form, the CDR3 reads TGCAGTGCTAGAGGATTAGCGGGAGGGCCTAGAGATACGCAGTATTTT. It encodes CSARGLAGGPRDTQYF.

There are many counts of this clonotype. V is TRBV24-1 and J is TRBJ2-1; 11 bases are shared with TRBD2. J was trimmed by 6 bases and V by 4 bases; bases with no gene match: 7. Germline CDR1 KGHDR, CDR2 SFDVKD. The CDR3 spans 16 residues. In DNA, the CDR3 is TGTGCCACCAGTGACTCTAGCGGGAGGACGATCAATGAGCAGTTCTTC. It is translated as CATSDSSGRTINEQFF.

This clonotype has only a few counts. The chain recombines TRBV28 with TRBJ1-2; D is ambiguous. Between the trimmed V and J ends, which lost 6 bases and 5 bases, there was a span of 10 bases. The germline CDR1 and CDR2 sequences are MDHEN and SYDVKM. This CDR3 is 12 amino acids long. In DNA form, the CDR3 reads TGTGCCAGCAGCTTAAGAAGTTATGGCTACACCTTC. Residues: CASSLRSYGYTF.

This sequence joins TRBV12-3 or TRBV12-4 and TRBJ1-4, with unresolved D. Trimming stripped 6 bases from V and 6 bases from J, with 11 bases between. CDR3 size: 13 residues. In nucleotides, the CDR3 is TGTGCCAGCAGGGTCGGTATGGATGAAAAACTGTTTTTT. Amino acid sequence: CASRVGMDEKLFF.

CDR3 loop: CASSESGVRSYEQYF. Written as DNA, the CDR3 is TGTGCCAGCAGTGAAAGTGGGGTCAGGTCCTACGAGCAGTACTTC. This rearrangement joins TRBV25-1 to TRBJ2-7; D gene uncertain. Trimming shortened V by 2 bases and J by 1 base, and 12 bases separated the two germline ends. Per the germline V gene, CDR1 is MGHDK and CDR2 is SYGVNS. The CDR3 spans 15 residues.

This clonotype has more than one count but fewer than ten. The chain carries TRBV6-5 and TRBJ2-1, with D tentatively TRBD2 (6 bases). The CDR3 contains 11 residues. Germline V gives CDR1 MNHEY, CDR2 SVGAGI. Trimming took 11 bases from V and 8 from J, leaving 13 bases between them. The CDR3 DNA reads as TGTGCCTCGAGGCGGGGCGATGAGCAGTTCTTC. This encodes CASRRGDEQFF.

This clonotype came up a few times. V usage is TRBV29-1 and J usage is TRBJ1-2; D uncertain. The CDR3 is 16 amino acids. Germline assignment: CDR1 SQVTM and CDR2 ANQGSEA. The V end lost 3 bases, the J end lost 4 bases, and 21 bases lay between the germline ends. This chain's CDR3 is CSVDTFSPPGGYGYTF. The CDR3 DNA reads TGCAGCGTTGACACCTTTAGTCCGCCCGGCGGCTATGGCTACACCTTC.

Turning to this clonotype: One junction end does not reproduce the germline sequence, and a read error may be involved. The CDR3 spells CASSIGPGQNTGELFF. As DNA, the CDR3 is TGTGCCAGCAGTATCGGCCCAGGGCAAAACACCGGGGAGCTGTTTTTT. The J gene is TRBJ2-2, the V gene TRBV19; D possibly corresponds to TRBD1 (5 bases). Per the germline V gene, CDR1 is LNHDA and CDR2 is SQIVND (reference sequence). This CDR3 has 16 residues.

This chain joins TRBV5-5 and TRBJ2-3; D ambiguous. Between the trimmed V and J ends, which lost 4 bases and 2 bases, there was a span of 11 bases. Per germline, CDR1 SGHKS and CDR2 YYEKEE (reference sequence). The CDR3 extends over 14 amino acids. CDR3 amino acids: CASSLGWPTDTQYF. The CDR3 DNA sequence: TGTGCCAGCAGCCTGGGGTGGCCCACAGATACGCAGTATTTT.

The CDR3 DNA reads as TGTGCCAGCTGGTTTAATCTGTGGGACAAACACCGAACGGGCACCGGGGAGCTGTTTTTT. It specifies CASWFNLWDKHRTGTGELFF. V is TRBV12-3 or TRBV12-4 and J is TRBJ2-2, with D possibly being TRBD1 (6 bases). V dropped 8 bases and J dropped 4 bases, with 32 bases sitting between them. This CDR3 spans 20 amino acids.

The V gene is TRBV6-5, the J gene TRBJ2-5; TRBD2 might be the D (6 bases). The CDR3 loop spans 15 amino acids. V lost 2 bases, J lost 2 bases, and 12 bases lay in between. Germline loops: CDR1 MNHEY, CDR2 SVGAGI. CDR3 sequence reads: CASSYLRSGQETQYF. As DNA, the CDR3 is TGTGCCAGCAGTTACCTTAGGAGCGGGCAAGAGACCCAGTACTTC.

The chain joins TRBV7-2 to TRBJ2-3; TRBD2 matches 9 bases. The CDR3 runs to 21 residues. Germline trimming cut 0 bases from V and 0 bases from J; bases unmatched to any gene: 16. Per germline, CDR1 SGHTA and CDR2 FQGNSA. The CDR3 coding sequence is TGTGCCAGCAGCTTAGCTACTTATAGGCGGCGGGAGGGCCCAAGCACAGATACGCAGTATTTT. Translated: CASSLATYRRREGPSTDTQYF.

This clonotype was seen a few times. The chain couples TRBV6-5 to TRBJ2-2; D not resolved. This CDR3 contains 13 residues. V was pared by 0 bases and J by 8 bases, with 7 bases between. The germline V gene has CDR1 MNHEY and CDR2 SVGAGI. CDR3 coding DNA: TGTGCCAGCAGTTACTCTGTCGGGGGGGAGCTGTTTTTT. Its protein is CASSYSVGGELFF.

The rearrangement links TRBV20-1 to TRBJ2-1, with D uncertain. Germline V gene data show CDR1 as DFQATT and CDR2 as SNEGSKA (reference sequence). CDR3 length: 14 residues. The V gene lost 6 bases and the J gene lost 7 bases, with 19 bases spanning the gap. The CDR3: CSAYRQSGKNEQFF. The CDR3 coding sequence is TGCAGTGCGTACAGACAAAGTGGAAAGAATGAGCAGTTCTTC.

This clonotype was counted a few times. The chain joins TRBV28 to TRBJ1-1; D ambiguous. The length of the CDR3 is 17 residues. V lost 5 bases to trimming and J lost 1 base, with 20 bases between them. Germline assignment: CDR1 MDHEN and CDR2 SYDVKM. CDR3 residues: CASSPRLFGKGNTEAFF. For the CDR3, the DNA is TGTGCCAGCAGTCCTCGACTCTTCGGAAAGGGGAACACTGAAGCTTTCTTT. The full variable domain, rest sourced from reference TRBV28 and TRBJ1-1, is DVKVTQSSRYLVKRTGEKVFLECVQDMDHENMFWYRQDPGLGLRLIYFSYDVKMKEKGDIPEGYSVSREKKERFSLILESASTNQTSMYLCASSPRLFGKGNTEAFFGQGTRLTVV.

V gene TRBV27 combines with J gene TRBJ2-4, with D perhaps TRBD2 (5 bases). The V gene lost 8 bases and the J gene lost 13 bases, with 12 bases spanning the gap. Germline values: CDR1 MNHEY, CDR2 SMNVEV (reference sequence). The CDR3 is 10 amino acids. The CDR3 sequence is CASGRLKQYF. CDR3 bases: TGTGCCAGCGGAAGACTAAAGCAGTACTTC.

V usage is TRBV7-9 and J usage is TRBJ2-1; 8 bases line up with TRBD1. The CDR3 length is 14 residues. Germline assignment: CDR1 SEHNR and CDR2 FQNEAQ (reference sequence). V was pared by 3 bases and J by 5 bases, with 3 bases of the junction left unmatched. CDR3 protein: CASSFTQGDNEQFF. The CDR3 nucleotides are TGTGCCAGCAGCTTCACACAGGGGGACAATGAGCAGTTCTTC.

The genes are TRBV19 and TRBJ1-1, with D possibly matching TRBD1 (5 bases). Germline V gene data show CDR1 as LNHDA and CDR2 as SQIVND (reference sequence). The CDR3 contains 11 residues. The V and J ends lost 8 bases and 9 bases respectively, with 13 bases between them. CDR3 residues: CASVTGRKAFF. CDR3 nucleotide sequence: TGTGCCAGTGTTACAGGTCGTAAAGCTTTCTTT. The complete variable domain, with remaining parts taken from reference TRBV19 and TRBJ1-1, reads DGGITQSPKYLFRKEGQNVTLSCEQNLNHDAMYWYRQDPGQGLRLIYYSQIVNDFQKGDIAEGYSVSREKKESFPLTVTSAQKNPTAFYLCASVTGRKAFFGQGTRLTVV.

The table lists this clonotype with a few counts. This sequence joins TRBV2 and TRBJ2-1; D unclear. This CDR3 comprises 12 residues. Per germline, CDR1 SNHLY and CDR2 FYNNEI. The V and J ends lost 7 bases and 9 bases respectively, with 13 bases between them. CDR3 in amino acids: CASIIPKFEQFF. The CDR3 nucleotides are TGTGCCAGCATTATACCTAAATTTGAGCAGTTCTTC.

CDR3 in amino acids: CASQGGNTGELFF. The CDR3 DNA reads TGTGCCAGCCAAGGGGGAAACACCGGGGAGCTGTTTTTT. V usage is TRBV18 and J usage is TRBJ2-2; TRBD1 is a possible D gene (6 bases). The CDR3 is 13 amino acids. CDR1 and CDR2 (germline): KGHSH, LQKENI. Trimming shortened V by 8 bases and J by 2 bases, and 9 bases separated the two germline ends.

This clonotype was picked up a small number of times. The CDR3 sequence: CASSLEWVTWEAFF. The CDR3 DNA reads as TGTGCCAGCAGCTTAGAGTGGGTAACCTGGGAAGCTTTCTTT. The chain is built from TRBV7-9 and TRBJ1-1; no firm D call. The length of the CDR3 is 14 residues. Germline V gene data show CDR1 as SEHNR and CDR2 as FQNEAQ (reference sequence). Trimming took 1 base from V and 8 from J, leaving 14 bases between them.